Listed here are 26 T cell receptor beta chains from one sample, sequenced in a study of blood T cell repertoires in COVID-19. Sequenced by immunoSEQ multiplex PCR; TCRdb stores in-frame clones only, minus some. The table records more than 300,000 clones, about 89% of them present only once. Sequencing used peripheral blood. Every receptor here comes from a woman between 50 and 59 years old with COVID-19, enrolled during active disease.

On this clone itself: At one boundary the junction diverges from the germline segment, which might be a read error. The V and J genes are TRBV11-2 and TRBJ1-4; 9 bases match TRBD1. The CDR3 is made up of 12 amino acids. Germline values: CDR1 SGHAT, CDR2 FQNNGV. DNA for the CDR3: TGTGCCAGCAGCTTTGCTCCGGGACAGGGAGTTTTT. Encoded protein: CASSFAPGQGVF. The variable domain in full, completed from reference TRBV11-2 and TRBJ1-4, reads EAGVAQSPRYKIIEKRQSVAFWCNPISGHATLYWYQQILGQGPKLLIQFQNNGVVDDSQLPKDRFSAERLKGVDSTLKIQPAKLEDSAVYLCASSFAPGQGVFGSGTQLSVL.

The CDR3 DNA reads as TGTGCCTGGAGCCCTCAAAGGAACAGAGACTATGGCTACACCTTC. Encoded protein: CAWSPQRNRDYGYTF. The V gene is TRBV30, the J gene TRBJ1-2; D is ambiguous. The germline V and J ends were trimmed by 3 bases and 3 bases, with 17 bases remaining between them. This CDR3 has 15 amino acids. CDR1 is GTSNPN, CDR2 SVGIG, per germline (reference sequence).

The chain recombines TRBV6-5 with TRBJ2-1; 12 bases map to TRBD2. V gave up 7 bases and J gave up 7 bases; unmatched junction bases: 8. This CDR3 comprises 15 residues. Germline lookup yields CDR1 MNHEY and CDR2 SVGAGI. Written as DNA, the CDR3 is TGTGCCAGCATGACCCCGACTAGCGGGAGTAATGAGCAGTTCTTC. It specifies CASMTPTSGSNEQFF.

The J gene is TRBJ1-5, the V gene TRBV5-1; D not resolved. V was shortened by 2 bases and J by 5 bases, with 14 bases between the two germline ends. The CDR3 covers 15 residues. The germline V gene has CDR1 SGHRS and CDR2 YFSETQ. CDR3 residues: CASSLSGLQDQPQHF. CDR3 coding DNA: TGCGCCAGCAGCTTATCGGGGTTGCAGGATCAGCCCCAGCATTTT.

The CDR3 is CASSFASTSYNEQFF. CDR3 nucleotide sequence: TGCGCCAGCAGCTTCGCCAGTACCTCCTACAATGAGCAGTTCTTC. V and J are TRBV5-1 and TRBJ2-1; D not certain. The CDR3 is 15 amino acids. CDR1 is SGHRS and CDR2 is YFSETQ in the germline V gene. Trimming removed 2 bases from V and 0 bases from J, with 9 bases in between.

The gene calls are TRBV6-5 and TRBJ1-2; TRBD1 might be the D (5 bases). CDR1 is MNHEY, CDR2 SVGAGI, per germline. V lost 2 bases and J 6 bases, leaving 10 bases between the germline ends. The CDR3 contains 13 residues. The CDR3 nucleotides read TGTGCCAGCAGTTACGCGTCAGGGAATGGCTACACCTTC. Its protein is CASSYASGNGYTF.

The chain is built from TRBV6-2 or TRBV6-3 and TRBJ1-5, with a tentative D call TRBD1 (6 bases). V lost 2 bases, J lost 5 bases, and 10 bases lay in between. This CDR3 has 14 residues. CDR1 is MNHEY and CDR2 is SVGEGT in the germline V gene. CDR3 protein: CASSYVAGDQPQHF. Written as DNA, the CDR3 is TGTGCCAGCAGTTACGTGGCAGGGGATCAGCCCCAGCATTTT.

The rearrangement joins TRBV20-1 to TRBJ2-5; no reliable D call. V lost 3 bases to trimming and J lost 1 base, with 6 bases between them. CDR1 and CDR2 from the germline V gene are DFQATT and SNEGSKA (reference sequence). There are 12 residues in the CDR3. The CDR3 sequence is CSASRVQETQYF. The CDR3 bases are TGCAGTGCTAGTCGGGTCCAAGAGACCCAGTACTTC.

The V and J genes are TRBV19 and TRBJ2-2; 8 bases map to TRBD1. This CDR3 contains 16 residues. Unmatched junction bases numbered 4, after V lost 3 bases and J lost 1 base. CDR1 and CDR2 from the germline V gene are LNHDA and SQIVND (reference sequence). Here the CDR3 reads CASSIRTGQNTGELFF. CDR3 DNA: TGTGCCAGTAGTATTAGGACAGGGCAGAACACCGGGGAGCTGTTTTTT.

The J gene is TRBJ2-1, the V gene TRBV28, with D perhaps matching TRBD1 (5 bases). The CDR3 runs to 12 residues. Germline V gene data show CDR1 as MDHEN and CDR2 as SYDVKM. Trimming removed 5 bases from V and 8 bases from J, with 10 bases in between. CDR3 sequence reads: CASSRLGDEQFF. CDR3 DNA: TGTGCCAGCAGTCGCCTAGGGGATGAGCAGTTCTTC.

The gene calls are TRBV24-1 and TRBJ2-7, with D possibly TRBD1 on 5 matching bases. This CDR3 comprises 13 residues. Trimming cost V 9 bases and J 0 bases, with 11 bases left between them. Per the germline V gene, CDR1 is KGHDR and CDR2 is SFDVKD. The CDR3 reads CATQGAVSYEQYF. CDR3 nucleotides: TGTGCCACCCAAGGGGCCGTCTCCTACGAGCAGTACTTC.

This clone was seen more than once but under ten times. The rearrangement uses TRBV7-9 and TRBJ1-6; 9 bases map to TRBD1. In germline, CDR1 is SEHNR, CDR2 FQNEAQ (reference sequence). This CDR3 has 14 residues. Trimming took 5 bases from V and 9 from J; bases not matched to a gene: 5. The CDR3 is CASSPGQGGSPLHF. CDR3 DNA: TGTGCCAGCAGCCCGGGACAGGGTGGTTCACCCCTCCACTTT.

The chain carries TRBV9 and TRBJ2-3; possible D gene TRBD2, 5 bases. The CDR3 runs 15 residues. The ends were cut back, 0 bases at V and 7 bases at J, with 15 bases in the middle. Germline V gives CDR1 SGDLS, CDR2 YYNGEE. CDR3 bases: TGTGCCAGCAGCGTAGCTAGTATGACTACCTATACGCAGTATTTT. The encoded protein is CASSVASMTTYTQYF.

The CDR3 DNA sequence: TGTGCCAGCAGCAAAGACAGTAACACTGAAGCTTTCTTT. This encodes CASSKDSNTEAFF. This chain links TRBV7-7 with TRBJ1-1; possible D gene TRBD1, 5 bases. The length of the CDR3 is 13 residues. Trimming cost V 5 bases and J 2 bases, with 9 bases left between them. CDR1 SSHAT and CDR2 FNYEAQ come from the germline V gene (reference sequence).

The chain couples TRBV6-2 or TRBV6-3 to TRBJ2-2; a possible D gene is TRBD1 (6 bases). V dropped 4 bases and J dropped 4 bases, with 13 bases sitting between them. Germline V gene sequence: CDR1 MNHEY, CDR2 SVGEGT. This CDR3 has 15 residues. CDR3 residues: CASSSQYRATGELFF. CDR3 nucleotides: TGTGCCAGCAGTTCTCAGTACAGGGCCACCGGGGAGCTGTTTTTT.

The chain is built from TRBV10-3 and TRBJ2-7, with a weak D call TRBD1 (6 bases). This CDR3 is built from 15 residues. Germline V gives CDR1 ENHRY, CDR2 SYGVKD. V was shortened by 8 bases and J by 7 bases, with 24 bases between the two germline ends. The CDR3 DNA follows: TGTGCCATCGGTCCCAAGGGGGTCGGGGCGTGGGAGCAGTACTTC. This translates into CAIGPKGVGAWEQYF.

The CDR3 sequence is CASSLSERQIEQYF. In DNA form, the CDR3 reads TGTGCCAGCAGCTTATCCGAGCGGCAGATCGAGCAGTACTTC. The chain links TRBV7-8 to TRBJ2-7, with D possibly being TRBD2 (5 bases). This CDR3 is 14 amino acids long. Trimming cost V 2 bases and J 6 bases, with 14 bases left between them. Germline V CDR1 and CDR2: SGHVS, FQNEAQ. Filled out from reference TRBV7-8 and TRBJ2-7, the complete variable domain reads GAGVSQSPRYKVAKRGQDVALRCDPISGHVSLFWYQQALGQGPEFLTYFQNEAQLDKSGLPSDRFFAERPEGSVSTLKIQRTQQEDSAVYLCASSLSERQIEQYFGPGTRLTVT.

V usage is TRBV14 and J usage is TRBJ1-5, with a weak D call TRBD1 (5 bases). The germline V gene has CDR1 SGHDN and CDR2 FVKESK. Trimming shortened V by 1 base and J by 2 bases, and 6 bases separated the two germline ends. This CDR3 has 14 amino acids. In nucleotides, the CDR3 is TGTGCCAGCAGCCAAGTAGGGGGCAATCAGCCCCAGCATTTT. It is translated as CASSQVGGNQPQHF.

The chain combines TRBV7-2 with TRBJ1-2, with no clear D. Germline assignment: CDR1 SGHTA and CDR2 FQGNSA. Trimming removed 6 bases at V and 4 bases at J, with 15 bases between. CDR3 size: 14 residues. The CDR3: CASRSGAGSYGYTF. CDR3 coding DNA: TGTGCCAGCAGGTCAGGCGCGGGAAGCTATGGCTACACCTTC.

This chain links TRBV4-1 with TRBJ1-6; 7 bases are shared with TRBD1. J gave up 4 bases and V 2 bases, and 14 bases lay outside the gene matches. The length of the CDR3 is 19 residues. Per germline, CDR1 MGHRA and CDR2 YSYEKL. CDR3 in amino acids: CASSQRGTEPGLYNSPLHF. DNA for the CDR3: TGCGCCAGCAGCCAAAGAGGGACAGAGCCGGGTCTATATAATTCACCCCTCCACTTT.

This chain uses TRBV6-1 with TRBJ1-1, with a weak D call TRBD1 (5 bases). CDR3 length equals 15 residues. The V gene lost 3 bases and the J gene lost 3 bases, with 14 bases spanning the gap. Germline V CDR1 and CDR2: MNHNS, SASEGT. CDR3 in amino acids: CASSDSGRADTEAFF. The DNA of the CDR3 is TGTGCCAGCAGTGATTCGGGCAGGGCGGACACTGAAGCTTTCTTT.

Regarding this clone: Other DNA sequences of this sample code for an identical CDR3. This chain links TRBV29-1 with TRBJ1-1, with TRBD1 identical over 7 bases. The CDR3 is 12 residues long. The trim removed 6 bases at V and 1 base at J, leaving 2 bases unmatched. Germline CDR1 reads SQVTM; CDR2 reads ANQGSEA. The DNA for the CDR3 is TGCAGCGTGCACAGGGGGAACACTGAAGCTTTCTTT. Amino acid sequence: CSVHRGNTEAFF. The entire variable domain, with the rest obtained from reference TRBV29-1 and TRBJ1-1, is as follows: SAVISQKPSRDICQRGTSLTIQCQVDSQVTMMFWYRQQPGQSLTLIATANQGSEATYESGFVIDKFPISRPNLTFSTLTVSNMSPEDSSIYLCSVHRGNTEAFFGQGTRLTVV.

CDR3 loop: CASSFPWAGEETQYF. CDR3 DNA: TGTGCCAGCAGCTTCCCCTGGGCGGGAGAAGAGACCCAGTACTTC. The chain has TRBV7-9 and TRBJ2-5; 7 bases are shared with TRBD2. The length of the CDR3 is 15 residues. Germline CDR1 reads SEHNR; CDR2 reads FQNEAQ (reference sequence). V trimming: 3 bases; J trimming: 3 bases; junction bases outside the gene matches: 7.

The chain couples TRBV5-1 to TRBJ2-3; TRBD2 aligns across 10 bases. CDR1 and CDR2 (germline): SGHRS, YFSETQ. The CDR3 consists of 15 residues. V lost 4 bases and J lost 4; bases outside the gene matches: 6. The CDR3 loop is CASSGGTSAPDTQYF. Written as DNA, the CDR3 is TGCGCCAGCAGCGGAGGGACTAGCGCCCCAGATACGCAGTATTTT. The variable domain in full, with the rest retrieved from reference TRBV5-1 and TRBJ2-3, is KAGVTQTPRYLIKTRGQQVTLSCSPISGHRSVSWYQQTPGQGLQFLFEYFSETQRNKGNFPGRFSGRQFSNSRSEMNVSTLELGDSALYLCASSGGTSAPDTQYFGPGTRLTVL.

V and J are TRBV29-1 and TRBJ2-7; weak D call: TRBD2 (6 bases). The CDR3 loop spans 14 amino acids. The germline CDR1 and CDR2 sequences are SQVTM and ANQGSEA. Trimming pared 3 bases from V and 3 bases from J, leaving 15 bases between. The CDR3 protein is CSVDDGSSFYEQYF. In DNA form, the CDR3 reads TGCAGCGTTGATGACGGGAGCTCATTCTACGAGCAGTACTTC.

The chain combines TRBV7-9 with TRBJ1-1, with D possibly TRBD1 on 6 matching bases. This CDR3 comprises 13 residues. CDR1 is SEHNR and CDR2 is FQNEAQ in the germline V gene (reference sequence). V dropped 11 bases and J dropped 0 bases, with 13 bases sitting between them. Written as DNA, the CDR3 is TGTGCCGTACAACAGGGACTGAACACTGAAGCTTTCTTT. Residues: CAVQQGLNTEAFF.